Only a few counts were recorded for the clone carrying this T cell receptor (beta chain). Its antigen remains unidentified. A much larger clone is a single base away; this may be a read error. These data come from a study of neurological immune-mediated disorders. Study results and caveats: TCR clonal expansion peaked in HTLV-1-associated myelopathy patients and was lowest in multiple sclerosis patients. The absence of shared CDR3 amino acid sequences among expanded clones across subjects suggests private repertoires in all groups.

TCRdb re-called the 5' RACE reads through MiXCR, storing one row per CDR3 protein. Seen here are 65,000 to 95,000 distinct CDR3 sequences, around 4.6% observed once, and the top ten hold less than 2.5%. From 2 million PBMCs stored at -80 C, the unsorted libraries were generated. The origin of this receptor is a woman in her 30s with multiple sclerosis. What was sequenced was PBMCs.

CDR3 amino acids: CASNIVSGMREQFF. CDR3 sequence (DNA): TGTGCCAGCAACATTGTTAGCGGGATGAGGGAGCAGTTCTTC. The chain employs TRBV7-9 and TRBJ2-1, with 8 bases identical to TRBD2. The CDR3 contains 14 residues. The V segment lost 7 bases and the J segment 10 bases; nucleotides outside the gene matches: 12. Looked up from germline, CDR1 is SEHNR and CDR2 is FQNEAQ (reference sequence). Filled out from reference TRBV7-9 and TRBJ2-1, the complete variable domain reads DTGVSQNPRHKITKRGQNVTFRCDPISEHNRLYWYRQTLGQGPEFLTYFQNEAQLEKSRLLSDRFSAERPKGSFSTLEIQRTEQGDSAMYLCASNIVSGMREQFFGPGTRLTVL.